This entry features one TCR beta chain sequence. The sample is drawn from a study of T cells expressing NK-cell markers. From its re-call of the 5' RACE reads, TCRdb lists each CDR3 protein once, without DNA. Its table lists about 410,000 distinct CDR3 sequences. Germline loops: CDR1 SEHNR, CDR2 FQNEAQ (reference sequence). This CDR3 is built from 12 residues. This chain connects TRBV7-9 to TRBJ2-7; TCRdb's D call of TRBD1 is untestable without DNA. The sequencing input was blood T cells: a sorted CD56 or NKG2C T cell subset, CD4+ or CD8+ T cells, or bulk PBMC T cells (not recorded which). This receptor was taken from a woman aged 50 to 60 in good health. CDR3: CASSLQAAEQYF.